The 20 T cell receptor beta chains given below trace back to one sample, sequenced in a study of blood T cells in healthy people across ages. For the second PCR, which ran for 7 to 11 cycles, a sample-barcoded 5' primer and a J-beta primer mix were used. MiXCR was run by TCRdb on the 5' RACE reads, yielding one entry per CDR3 protein. The sample lists over a million distinct CDR3 sequences; approximately 42% were seen once. The sample was blood. These receptors originate from a woman younger than 35 in good health.

This clonotype was found a few times. As DNA, the CDR3 is TGTGCCAGCAGTTACCAGAGGGGTGAAGCTTTCTTT. It codes for CASSYQRGEAFF. The chain carries TRBV6-5 and TRBJ1-1, with D tentatively TRBD1 (5 bases). Trimming pared 2 bases from V and 7 bases from J, leaving 8 bases between. This CDR3 comprises 12 residues. Germline loops: CDR1 MNHEY, CDR2 SVGAGI.

This rearrangement joins TRBV15 to TRBJ2-1; D gene unclear. The length of the CDR3 is 13 residues. The V gene's germline CDR1 is LNHNV and CDR2 YYDKDF (reference sequence). V was pared by 5 bases and J by 12 bases, with 17 bases between. This chain's CDR3 is CATSAILGSRQFF. The CDR3 DNA sequence: TGTGCCACCAGCGCGATCTTGGGGTCAAGGCAGTTCTTC.

As to this clonotype: The junction shows a germline mismatch at one end, possibly a read error. In DNA form, the CDR3 reads TGTGCCCCCAGTGATCGAAAAGACAGGGGCTTCATCTACGAGCAGTACTTC. Encoded protein: CAPSDRKDRGFIYEQYF. J is TRBJ2-7 and V is TRBV24-1; TRBD1 matches at 8 bases. This CDR3 is 17 amino acids long. Germline V gene data show CDR1 as KGHDR and CDR2 as SFDVKD.

In this sample, this clonotype turned up a few times. The chain couples TRBV6-6 to TRBJ2-2; maybe TRBD2 (5 bases). The germline V gene has CDR1 MNHNY and CDR2 SVGAGI (reference sequence). With 4 bases removed from V and 6 bases from J, the gap between germline ends came to 9 bases. The CDR3 is made up of 13 amino acids. The CDR3 loop is CASSFPSPGELFF. In DNA form, the CDR3 reads TGTGCCAGCAGTTTTCCTAGCCCCGGGGAGCTGTTTTTT.

J is TRBJ2-7 and V is TRBV12-3 or TRBV12-4, with 8 bases aligning to TRBD2. This CDR3 contains 10 residues. CDR3 sequence (DNA): TGTCGCGGGAGGAACTACGAGCAGTACTTC. Protein: CRGRNYEQYF.

This clonotype was seen more than once but under ten times. CDR3 in amino acids: CSVDGQGASYGYTF. As DNA, the CDR3 is TGCAGCGTGGATGGACAGGGGGCCTCCTATGGCTACACCTTC. The rearrangement links TRBV29-1 to TRBJ1-2, with 11 positions matching TRBD1. This CDR3 contains 14 residues. The germline CDR1 and CDR2 sequences are SQVTM and ANQGSEA. With V trimmed by 6 bases and J by 4 bases, 7 bases remained unmatched.

The chain employs TRBV29-1 and TRBJ2-4, with D tentatively TRBD2 (7 bases). V dropped 3 bases and J dropped 13 bases, with 19 bases sitting between them. This CDR3 has 13 residues. The germline gives CDR1 SQVTM, CDR2 ANQGSEA. Here the CDR3 reads CSVDLGGAREQYF. DNA for the CDR3: TGCAGCGTTGATTTAGGGGGGGCTAGGGAGCAGTACTTC. The full variable domain, completed using reference TRBV29-1 and TRBJ2-4, is SAVISQKPSRDICQRGTSLTIQCQVDSQVTMMFWYRQQPGQSLTLIATANQGSEATYESGFVIDKFPISRPNLTFSTLTVSNMSPEDSSIYLCSVDLGGAREQYFGAGTRLSVL.

This clonotype showed up just a few times. The chain employs TRBV28 and TRBJ2-5; a weak D match, TRBD2 (5 bases). Germline assignment: CDR1 MDHEN and CDR2 SYDVKM. The CDR3 runs to 17 residues. V lost 8 bases and J 8 bases, leaving 30 bases between the germline ends. The CDR3 is CASAHRGEKMVGVTQYF. DNA of the CDR3: TGTGCCAGCGCCCACCGAGGCGAAAAAATGGTCGGGGTCACCCAGTACTTC.

The chain employs TRBV27 and TRBJ2-1, with D hard to call. The CDR3 consists of 14 residues. V was cut by 5 bases and J by 6 bases, with 14 bases left in between. Germline values: CDR1 MNHEY, CDR2 SMNVEV (reference sequence). The CDR3 protein is CASSPSGATNEQFF. The CDR3, as DNA: TGTGCCAGCAGTCCTTCTGGAGCCACCAATGAGCAGTTCTTC.

V is TRBV7-2 and J is TRBJ2-3, with unresolved D. Trimming stripped 1 base from V and 4 bases from J, with 9 bases between. Germline loops: CDR1 SGHTA, CDR2 FQGNSA. CDR3 length equals 14 residues. CDR3 protein: CASSLGRIPDTQYF. CDR3 DNA sequence: TGTGCCAGCAGCTTAGGGCGTATCCCAGATACGCAGTATTTT.

Only a few counts were recorded for this clonotype. This rearrangement joins TRBV2 to TRBJ2-1; D unresolved. CDR3 length: 15 amino acids. Trimming took off 6 bases at V and 0 bases at J, with 12 bases between the two ends. Germline V gene sequence: CDR1 SNHLY, CDR2 FYNNEI. In DNA, the CDR3 is TGTGCCAGCAGCGAGGACCCGAACTCCTACAATGAGCAGTTCTTC. Translated, it gives CASSEDPNSYNEQFF.

The chain employs TRBV10-1 and TRBJ2-5, with unresolved D. The V end was cut by 6 bases, the J end by 2 bases, with 16 bases between. The CDR3 covers 15 residues. CDR1 WNHNN and CDR2 SYGVQD come from the germline V gene (reference sequence). The CDR3: CASSGNEGFQETQYF. DNA of the CDR3: TGCGCCAGCAGCGGCAACGAAGGGTTTCAAGAGACCCAGTACTTC.

The chain links TRBV12-3 or TRBV12-4 to TRBJ1-4, with 7 nucleotides matching TRBD1. The CDR3 length is 14 residues. Trimming cost V 5 bases and J 8 bases; bases outside gene matches: 8. CDR3 sequence (DNA): TGTGCCAGCAGTGCAGGGGGAAGCGAGGAAAAACTGTTTTTT. This gives the protein CASSAGGSEEKLFF.

This chain connects TRBV6-1 to TRBJ2-7, with 11 bases that match TRBD2. The CDR3 runs to 16 residues. The junction had 11 bases not matched to a gene; V was cut back by 5 bases and J by 5 bases. Germline-derived CDR1 and CDR2 are MNHNS and SASEGT. The CDR3 nucleotides are TGTGCCAGCAGTAACCCTAGCGGGGGGACCGAGGACGAGCAGTACTTC. As protein: CASSNPSGGTEDEQYF.

The genes are TRBV30 and TRBJ2-1; TRBD1 matches 8 bases. The J segment lost 2 bases and the V segment lost 4 bases, leaving 4 bases of the junction unmatched. Germline-derived CDR1 and CDR2 are GTSNPN and SVGIG (reference sequence). This CDR3 has 14 amino acids. The CDR3 region has the DNA TGTGCCTGGAAGGTACAGGGGGCCTACAATGAGCAGTTCTTC. Its translation: CAWKVQGAYNEQFF.

The chain uses TRBV6-6 and TRBJ2-6; D is ambiguous. The CDR3 is made up of 15 amino acids. The germline V gene encodes CDR1 MNHNY and CDR2 SVGAGI (reference sequence). Trimming removed 4 bases from V and 0 bases from J, with 7 bases in between. CDR3 nucleotide sequence: TGTGCCAGCAGTTGGCCCAGCTCTGGGGCCAACGTCCTGACTTTC. It encodes CASSWPSSGANVLTF.

This clonotype was seen a handful of times. This chain connects TRBV30 to TRBJ2-4, with unresolved D. Trimming pared 2 bases from V and 6 bases from J, leaving 8 bases between. The CDR3 is 12 amino acids. The germline V gene has CDR1 GTSNPN and CDR2 SVGIG (reference sequence). The DNA of the CDR3 is TGTGCCTGGAGTCCCGGGTCAAACATTCAGTACTTC. Its translation: CAWSPGSNIQYF.

The rearrangement links TRBV20-1 to TRBJ2-3, with D possibly being TRBD2 (5 bases). The germline V gene has CDR1 DFQATT and CDR2 SNEGSKA (reference sequence). With 0 bases removed from V and 2 bases from J, the gap between germline ends came to 9 bases. CDR3 length: 14 residues. The CDR3 coding sequence is TGCAGTGCTAGAGATAGCGCTACCACAGATACGCAGTATTTT. Translating gives CSARDSATTDTQYF.

This clonotype was recorded only once. As DNA, the CDR3 is TGTGCCAGCAGGAAACAGGGGTTTGATGGCTACACCTTC. This encodes CASRKQGFDGYTF. V is TRBV28 and J is TRBJ1-2, with 7 positions matching TRBD1. The CDR3 has 13 amino acids. Trimming removed 6 bases from V and 6 bases from J; junction bases left unmatched: 7. Germline V gives CDR1 MDHEN, CDR2 SYDVKM.

V gene TRBV13 combines with J gene TRBJ2-3, with 10 nucleotides matching TRBD1. The germline V gene encodes CDR1 PRHDT and CDR2 FYEKMQ (reference sequence). V shed 5 bases, J shed 9 bases, and the junction held 11 bases outside the gene matches. This CDR3 is built from 15 residues. The CDR3 protein is CASSQDRGGPPTQYF. In DNA, the CDR3 is TGTGCCAGCAGCCAGGACAGGGGGGGACCCCCAACGCAGTATTTT.